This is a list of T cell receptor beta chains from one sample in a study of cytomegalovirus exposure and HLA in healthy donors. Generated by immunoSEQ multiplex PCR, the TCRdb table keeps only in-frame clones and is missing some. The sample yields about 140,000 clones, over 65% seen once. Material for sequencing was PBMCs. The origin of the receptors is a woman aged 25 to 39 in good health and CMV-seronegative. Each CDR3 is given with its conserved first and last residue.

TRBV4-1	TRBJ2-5	CASKSGLAGETQYF
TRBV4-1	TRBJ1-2	CASSLDRNNYGYTF
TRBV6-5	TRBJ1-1	CASSLTGGTEAFF
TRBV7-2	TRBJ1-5	CASSLVAGISNQPQHF
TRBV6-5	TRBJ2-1	CASRPTGGSYNEQFF
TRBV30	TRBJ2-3	CAWSDRDTQYF
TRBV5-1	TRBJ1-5	CASTGLRALFPFNQPQHF
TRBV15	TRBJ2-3	CATSRDYGGAGTDTQYF
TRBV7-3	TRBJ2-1	CASSQAGEPFNEQFF
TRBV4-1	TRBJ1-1	CASSHPFLEAFF
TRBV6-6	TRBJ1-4	CASSLDGTGNEKLFF
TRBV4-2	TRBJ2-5	CASSQDPRELAGEETQYF
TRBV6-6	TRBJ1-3	CASSLSGGRSGNTIYF
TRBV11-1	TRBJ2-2	CASSFVNTGELFF
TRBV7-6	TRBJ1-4	CASSLALQGSLSTATNEKLFF
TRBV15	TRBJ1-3	CATSRDRVSGNTIYF
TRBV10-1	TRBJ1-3	CASSEGGEGNTIYF
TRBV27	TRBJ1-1	CASSLLGTGGTEAFF
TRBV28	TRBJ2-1	CASRISSGRAQFF
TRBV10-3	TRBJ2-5	CAISTTGTAIRETQYF
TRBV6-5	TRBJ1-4	CASRTGQSNEKLFF
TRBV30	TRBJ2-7	CAWRRDSYEQYF
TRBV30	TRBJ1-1	CAWSVARGLSTEAFF
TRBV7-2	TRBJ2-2	CASSSLQGGAGELFF
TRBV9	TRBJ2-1	CASSVRQGARNEQFF
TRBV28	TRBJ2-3	CASSLLATDTQYF
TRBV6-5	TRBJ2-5	CASRPDRSRETQYF
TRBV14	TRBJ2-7	CASSPIQGGGSEQYF
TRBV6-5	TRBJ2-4	CASRATGTEGNIQYF
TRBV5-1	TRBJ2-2	CASSLASYTGELFF
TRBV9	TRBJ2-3	CASSLSGLAGGDTDTQYF
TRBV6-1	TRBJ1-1	CASREGTGIGEAFF
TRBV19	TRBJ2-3	CASRMTSADTQYF
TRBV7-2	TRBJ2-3	CASSLTSGGLTDTQYF
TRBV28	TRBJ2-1	CASSLPQGADEQFF
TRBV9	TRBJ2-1	CASAGLDYEQFF
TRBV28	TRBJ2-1	CASSFRTLAGSSYNEQFF
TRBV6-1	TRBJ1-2	CASRDNRGNYGYTF
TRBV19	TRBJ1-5	CASSMTHRGRHQPQHF
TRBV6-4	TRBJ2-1	CASSVAGGIYNEQFF
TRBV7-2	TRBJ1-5	CASSLRMRSNQPQHF
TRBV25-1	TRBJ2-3	CASSARQGSGTDTQYF
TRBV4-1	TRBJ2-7	CASSPGLAGVGEQYF
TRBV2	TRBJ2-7	CASRTAYEQYF
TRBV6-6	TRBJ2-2	CASSYSAGALTGELFF
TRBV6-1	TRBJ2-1	CASSDMGDRGYNEQFF
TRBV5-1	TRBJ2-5	CASSLVGGTQETQYF
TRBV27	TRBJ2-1	CASSLAGGPYNEQFF
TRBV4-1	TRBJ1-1	CASSPGIGTLNTEAFF
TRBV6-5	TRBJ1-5	CASSYSGSSNQPQHF
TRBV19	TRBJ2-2	CASSPVIAGVSGELFF
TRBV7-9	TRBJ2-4	CASSGTNDVAKNIQYF
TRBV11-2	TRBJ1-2	CASSWGVNYGYTF
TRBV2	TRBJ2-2	CASRSFRGGSPTGELFF
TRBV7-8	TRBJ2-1	CASSPIAGGPDEQFF